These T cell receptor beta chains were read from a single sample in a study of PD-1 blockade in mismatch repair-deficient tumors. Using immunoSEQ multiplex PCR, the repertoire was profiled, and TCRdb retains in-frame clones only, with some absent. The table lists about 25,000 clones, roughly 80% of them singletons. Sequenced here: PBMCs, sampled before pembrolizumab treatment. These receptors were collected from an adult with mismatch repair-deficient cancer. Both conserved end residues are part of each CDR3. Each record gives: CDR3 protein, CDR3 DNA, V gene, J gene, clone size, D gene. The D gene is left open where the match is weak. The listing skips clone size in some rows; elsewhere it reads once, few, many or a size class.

CDR3 protein: CASSFPNSEQYF
CDR3 DNA: TGCGCCAGCAGCTTTCCCAATAGCGAGCAGTACTTC
V gene: TRBV5-1
J gene: TRBJ2-7
clone size: .
D gene: .

CDR3 protein: CASSWTGLGELFF
CDR3 DNA: TGTGCCAGCAGCTGGACAGGGTTAGGGGAGCTGTTTTTT
V gene: TRBV7-3
J gene: TRBJ2-2
clone size: .
D gene: TRBD1

CDR3 protein: CASSSLTSGSSNEQFF
CDR3 DNA: TGCGCCAGCAGCTCCTTGACTAGCGGGAGTAGTAATGAGCAGTTCTTC
V gene: TRBV5-1
J gene: TRBJ2-1
clone size: .
D gene: TRBD2

CDR3 protein: CASSFSRYYEQYF
CDR3 DNA: TGTGCCAGCAGCTTTTCCAGATACTACGAGCAGTACTTC
V gene: TRBV7-9
J gene: TRBJ2-7
clone size: few
D gene: .

CDR3 protein: CASSSDRNSYEQYF
CDR3 DNA: TGTGCCAGCAGCTCGGACAGGAACTCCTACGAGCAGTACTTC
V gene: TRBV7-2
J gene: TRBJ2-7
clone size: few
D gene: TRBD1

CDR3 protein: CASSLGGMNTEAFF
CDR3 DNA: TGTGCCAGCAGCCTAGGGGGTATGAACACTGAAGCTTTCTTT
V gene: TRBV5-8
J gene: TRBJ1-1
clone size: .
D gene: .

CDR3 protein: CASSRGVGRANTEAFF
CDR3 DNA: TGCGCCAGCAGCCGGGGGGTGGGCAGGGCTAACACTGAAGCTTTCTTT
V gene: TRBV5-1
J gene: TRBJ1-1
clone size: once
D gene: .

CDR3 protein: CAAGQGRAFF
CDR3 DNA: TGTGCCGCAGGGCAGGGTAGGGCTTTCTTT
V gene: TRBV7-9
J gene: TRBJ1-1
clone size: .
D gene: .

CDR3 protein: CASSLQGTNTEAFF
CDR3 DNA: TGTGCCAGCAGCCTGCAGGGTACGAACACTGAAGCTTTCTTT
V gene: TRBV7-3
J gene: TRBJ1-1
clone size: .
D gene: .

CDR3 protein: CASSSSTPNTEAFF
CDR3 DNA: TGTGCCAGCAGTTCTAGCACTCCTAACACTGAAGCTTTCTTT
V gene: TRBV27
J gene: TRBJ1-1
clone size: .
D gene: .

CDR3 protein: CASSIDGGYGYTF
CDR3 DNA: TGTGCCAGTAGTATAGATGGCGGCTATGGCTACACCTTC
V gene: TRBV19
J gene: TRBJ1-2
clone size: .
D gene: .

CDR3 protein: CASSVEESPSYGYTF
CDR3 DNA: TGTGCCAGCAGCGTAGAGGAGTCCCCTAGCTATGGCTACACCTTC
V gene: TRBV9
J gene: TRBJ1-2
clone size: .
D gene: .

CDR3 protein: CASSSGGTPGYNEQFF
CDR3 DNA: TGCGCCAGCAGCTCCGGGGGGACCCCAGGCTACAATGAGCAGTTCTTC
V gene: TRBV5-1
J gene: TRBJ2-1
clone size: .
D gene: TRBD2

CDR3 protein: CASSIGTDWYEQYF
CDR3 DNA: TGCGCCAGCAGCATCGGGACAGATTGGTACGAGCAGTACTTC
V gene: TRBV5-1
J gene: TRBJ2-7
clone size: .
D gene: TRBD1

CDR3 protein: CASSVGGAKNIQYF
CDR3 DNA: TGTGCCAGCAGCGTAGGCGGAGCCAAAAACATTCAGTACTTC
V gene: TRBV9
J gene: TRBJ2-4
clone size: once
D gene: .

CDR3 protein: CASSRLPYDSGNTIYF
CDR3 DNA: TGTGCCAGCAGCAGACTTCCGTATGACTCTGGAAACACCATATATTTT
V gene: TRBV5-5
J gene: TRBJ1-3
clone size: .
D gene: .

CDR3 protein: CASELRHF
CDR3 DNA: TGTGCCAGCGAGTTGCGGCACTTC
V gene: TRBV7-2
J gene: TRBJ2-7
clone size: medium-sized
D gene: .

CDR3 protein: CASSKPRTSGKSYEQYF
CDR3 DNA: TGTGCCAGCAGCAAACCCCGGACTAGCGGGAAAAGCTACGAGCAGTACTTC
V gene: TRBV21-1
J gene: TRBJ2-7
clone size: .
D gene: .

CDR3 protein: CASTLTSGRPYEQYF
CDR3 DNA: TGTGCCAGCACTCTGACTAGCGGGAGACCCTACGAGCAGTACTTC
V gene: TRBV28
J gene: TRBJ2-7
clone size: .
D gene: TRBD2

CDR3 protein: CASSLWASGSSSTDTQYF
CDR3 DNA: TGTGCCAGCAGTTTATGGGCTAGCGGGAGTTCTAGCACAGATACGCAGTATTTT
V gene: TRBV28
J gene: TRBJ2-3
clone size: .
D gene: TRBD2

CDR3 protein: CASSRLAGSTGELFF
CDR3 DNA: TGTGCCAGTAGTAGGCTAGCGGGGAGCACCGGGGAGCTGTTTTTT
V gene: TRBV19
J gene: TRBJ2-2
clone size: .
D gene: TRBD2

CDR3 protein: CASSGPAYEQYF
CDR3 DNA: TGTGCCAGCAGCGGCCCCGCCTACGAGCAGTACTTC
V gene: TRBV21-1
J gene: TRBJ2-7
clone size: .
D gene: .

CDR3 protein: CASSSGLLYQFF
CDR3 DNA: TGTGCCAGCAGTTCGGGACTTCTTTACCAGTTCTTC
V gene: TRBV28
J gene: TRBJ2-1
clone size: .
D gene: .

CDR3 protein: CASSPPSTDTQYF
CDR3 DNA: TGTGCCAGCTCACCCCCTAGCACAGATACGCAGTATTTT
V gene: TRBV18
J gene: TRBJ2-3
clone size: once
D gene: .

CDR3 protein: CASSEAFRINEQFF
CDR3 DNA: TGTGCCAGCAGTGAAGCGTTTAGAATCAATGAGCAGTTCTTC
V gene: TRBV2
J gene: TRBJ2-1
clone size: .
D gene: .

CDR3 protein: CASSSYPASGSTDTQYF
CDR3 DNA: TGTGCCAGCAGCTCCTATCCGGCTAGCGGGAGCACAGATACGCAGTATTTT
V gene: TRBV11-2
J gene: TRBJ2-3
clone size: .
D gene: TRBD2

CDR3 protein: CASSYGQAPYEQYF
CDR3 DNA: TGTGCCAGCAGTTACGGACAGGCACCCTACGAGCAGTACTTC
V gene: TRBV6-6
J gene: TRBJ2-7
clone size: .
D gene: TRBD1

CDR3 protein: CTSSTLGDRAEAFF
CDR3 DNA: TGTACCAGCAGTACCCTGGGGGACAGGGCTGAAGCTTTCTTT
V gene: TRBV28
J gene: TRBJ1-1
clone size: .
D gene: TRBD1

CDR3 protein: CASSLVGQGSYNEQFF
CDR3 DNA: TGTGCCAGCAGCTTAGTCGGACAGGGGTCCTACAATGAGCAGTTCTTC
V gene: TRBV5-6
J gene: TRBJ2-1
clone size: .
D gene: TRBD1